This is a list of T cell receptor beta chains from one sample in a study of T cell changes during pregnancy in multiple sclerosis. Generated by immunoSEQ multiplex PCR, the TCRdb table keeps only in-frame clones and is missing some. The repertoire holds roughly 45,000 clones, with 90% as singletons. Here the sequenced sample was peripheral blood, taken in the first trimester of pregnancy. The receptor set was obtained from a female donor in good health, enrolled as a control in a pregnancy study. Both conserved end residues are part of each CDR3. The D gene is left open where the match is weak. Only some rows state a clone size, as once, few, many or a class for expanded clones.

size: NA; length: 13; J: TRBJ2-1; D: NA; V: TRBV11-3; CDR3: CASSPSLQNEQFF; DNA: TGTGCCAGCAGCCCTAGCCTCCAGAATGAGCAGTTCTTC
size: NA; length: 15; J: TRBJ2-7; D: NA; V: TRBV11-3; CDR3: CASSLRGLKSDEQYF; DNA: TGTGCCAGCAGCTTACGGGGACTTAAGTCAGACGAGCAGTACTTC
size: NA; length: 15; J: TRBJ2-1; D: TRBD2; V: TRBV6-1; CDR3: CASSGLAGDPNEQFF; DNA: TGTGCCAGCAGCGGACTAGCGGGAGATCCCAATGAGCAGTTCTTC
size: NA; length: 16; J: TRBJ2-3; D: TRBD2; V: TRBV5-6; CDR3: CASSLRLAGVTDTQYF; DNA: TGTGCCAGCAGCTTGAGGCTAGCGGGAGTAACAGATACGCAGTATTTT
size: few; length: 16; J: TRBJ2-3; D: NA; V: TRBV19; CDR3: CASSPRPGVVTDTQYF; DNA: TGTGCCAGTAGTCCTAGACCGGGGGTCGTCACAGATACGCAGTATTTT
size: NA; length: 16; J: TRBJ2-7; D: NA; V: TRBV6-5; CDR3: CASSYGRGVGAYEQYF; DNA: TGTGCCAGCAGTTACGGGCGCGGGGTGGGAGCCTACGAGCAGTACTTC
size: NA; length: 18; J: TRBJ2-3; D: NA; V: TRBV7-3; CDR3: CASSYNSQGTSRTDTQYF; DNA: TGTGCCAGCAGCTACAATAGCCAAGGGACTTCCAGGACAGATACGCAGTATTTT
size: NA; length: 17; J: TRBJ2-1; D: TRBD1; V: TRBV10-3; CDR3: CAISVQTRQGGYNEQFF; DNA: TGTGCCATCAGTGTCCAGACTCGACAGGGGGGCTACAATGAGCAGTTCTTC
size: NA; length: 15; J: TRBJ2-5; D: TRBD1; V: TRBV28; CDR3: CASSLRIRGRETQYF; DNA: TGTGCCAGCAGTTTGCGCATTAGGGGGCGTGAGACCCAGTACTTC
size: NA; length: 19; J: TRBJ1-1; D: NA; V: TRBV23-1; CDR3: CASSQHHGLGAYGNTEAFF; DNA: TGCGCCAGCAGTCAACACCATGGCCTGGGGGCGTACGGGAACACTGAAGCTTTCTTT
size: NA; length: 13; J: TRBJ2-7; D: TRBD1; V: TRBV2; CDR3: CASKGQAYYEQYF; DNA: TGTGCCAGCAAGGGACAGGCCTACTACGAGCAGTACTTC
size: NA; length: 14; J: TRBJ2-5; D: NA; V: TRBV7-3; CDR3: CASSFAGSQETQYF; DNA: TGTGCCAGCAGCTTTGCCGGGAGCCAAGAGACCCAGTACTTC
size: NA; length: 12; J: TRBJ1-2; D: TRBD1; V: TRBV4-2; CDR3: CASSFRQGATTF; DNA: TGTGCCAGCAGCTTCCGACAGGGGGCGACCACCTTC
size: NA; length: 14; J: TRBJ1-6; D: NA; V: TRBV6-1; CDR3: CASSGDSYNSPLHF; DNA: TGTGCCAGCAGCGGTGACAGCTATAATTCACCCCTCCACTTT